A selection of T cell receptor beta chains follows, all from one sample in a study of lymphopenia after photon versus proton radiotherapy. Measured with immunoSEQ multiplex PCR; TCRdb has only the in-frame clones, and not every one. Here the sample spans around 64,000 clones, 85% to 95% being singletons. Sequences were derived from peripheral blood, sampled from a patient treated with photon-based radiotherapy. The receptor set was obtained from a woman in her thirties or forties with cholangiocarcinoma. Both conserved end residues are part of each CDR3. A D gene is named only where the DNA matches it firmly. Clone size, where shown, is once, few, many, or a class for clones that have expanded.

d_call clone_size j_call v_call cdr3_nt cdr3_aa
TRBD2 once TRBJ2-5 TRBV11-2 TGTGCCAGCAGTCAACCGGGACTAGGCCTTGCAGAGACCCAGTACTTC CASSQPGLGLAETQYF
NA NA TRBJ1-2 TRBV5-6 TGTGCCAGCAGCCCGACAGATACCTATGGCTACACCTTC CASSPTDTYGYTF
TRBD2 few TRBJ2-7 TRBV9 TGTGCCAGCAGCGTAGGAGAGCGGGACTACGAGCAGTACTTC CASSVGERDYEQYF
NA NA TRBJ2-7 TRBV29-1 TGCAGCGTTGAAGATCTCTACGAGCAGTACTTC CSVEDLYEQYF
NA NA TRBJ1-5 TRBV5-1 TGCGCCAGCAGCTTGGGGATTCCGCAGGGCGGGCAGCCCCAGCATTTT CASSLGIPQGGQPQHF
NA NA TRBJ2-1 TRBV9 TGTGCCAGCAGCGTAGCGGCTAGCGACTACAATGAGCAGTTCTTC CASSVAASDYNEQFF
NA NA TRBJ2-1 TRBV18 TGTGCCAGCTCACCACGGGCCGAGGACAATGAGCAGTTCTTC CASSPRAEDNEQFF
NA NA TRBJ2-2 TRBV29-1 TGCAGCGTTGTGGGGAGTGCCACCGGGGAGCTGTTTTTT CSVVGSATGELFF
NA NA TRBJ1-6 TRBV25-1 TGTGCCAGCAGTGATTGGGGCCGAAATAATTCACCCCTCCACTTT CASSDWGRNNSPLHF
NA NA TRBJ1-2 TRBV19 TGTGCCAGTAGTGGGTCCAGGCCGACTAACTATGGCTACACCTTC CASSGSRPTNYGYTF
TRBD2 NA TRBJ2-7 TRBV5-8 TGTGCCAGCAGCCCTAGCGGGAGGCTCTACGAGCAGTACTTC CASSPSGRLYEQYF
NA NA TRBJ2-1 TRBV25-1 TGTGCCAGCATCCAACCCCTCGACAGGGAGGTTTACAATGAGCAGTTCTTC CASIQPLDREVYNEQFF
TRBD1 NA TRBJ1-2 TRBV4-3 TGCGCCAGCAGCCACCCAGGGGGCACGAACTATGGCTACACCTTC CASSHPGGTNYGYTF
NA NA TRBJ2-2 TRBV5-4 TGTGCCAGCAGCCTAGCTCGGAACACCGGGGAGCTGTTTTTT CASSLARNTGELFF
NA NA TRBJ1-6 TRBV5-5 TGTGCCAGCAGCTTGGCCGGCGAAGGGGTCAATTCACCCCTCCACTTT CASSLAGEGVNSPLHF
TRBD1 NA TRBJ1-2 TRBV30 TGTGCCTGGAGCACCTCGGGACAGGGCATTCGGCGGGGCTATGGCTACACCTTC CAWSTSGQGIRRGYGYTF
TRBD1 NA TRBJ1-1 TRBV27 TGTGCCAGCAGTACCCCGACAGGGCAGACTGAAGCTTTCTTT CASSTPTGQTEAFF
NA NA TRBJ1-2 TRBV27 TGTGCCAGCAGTTCTAACGGGGGTACCTATGGCTACACCTTC CASSSNGGTYGYTF
NA once TRBJ2-7 TRBV27 TGTGCCAGCAGTTTATCCAAAAACTACGAGCAGTACTTC CASSLSKNYEQYF
NA NA TRBJ2-5 TRBV21-1 TGTGCCAGCAGCAATAGGACAGGGGGCGCAAAGACCCAGTACTTC CASSNRTGGAKTQYF
NA NA TRBJ1-2 TRBV21-1 TGTGCCAGCAGCAAAGGCCAGACCTATGGCTACACCTTC CASSKGQTYGYTF
NA NA TRBJ2-4 TRBV2 TGTGCCAGCAGTGTTGGGGGGGCCTTAGCCAAAAACATTCAGTACTTC CASSVGGALAKNIQYF
NA NA TRBJ2-1 TRBV9 TGTGCCAGCAGCCCTAGACTGACCTACAATGAGCAGTTCTTC CASSPRLTYNEQFF
NA NA TRBJ1-1 TRBV5-6 TGTGCCAGCAGCAACCGTCGAGGACTCGTTGGTATCACTGAAGCTTTCTTT CASSNRRGLVGITEAFF